This entry lists 5 T cell receptor beta chains sequenced from one sample in a study of T cells in women clearing cervical HPV infection. Method: immunoSEQ multiplex PCR; TCRdb's copy keeps in-frame clones and lacks some. The sample totals 25,000 to 35,000 clones. The sequenced sample was blood buffy coat. All receptors come from a woman between 18 and 75 years old with a cervical HPV16 infection that either progressed to CIN3+ or cleared (not recorded which).

A note on this clone: Read sequence stops 3 residues before the CDR3 end, and the germline J gene provides the missing end. V gene TRBV18 combines with J gene TRBJ1-2; D is possibly TRBD1 (6 bases). This CDR3 is 13 amino acids long. The germline V gene has CDR1 KGHSH and CDR2 LQKENI. CDR3 bases read: TGTGCCAGCTCAACATCAACAGGGCTTGAC. Translating it yields CASSTSTGLD. The CDR3 as a whole reads CASSTSTGLDYTF.

A note on this clone: The CDR3 is cut off 3 residues early in the read; its end comes from the germline J gene. J is TRBJ1-2 and V is TRBV6-2 or TRBV6-3, with 11 nucleotides matching TRBD1. Trimming at V came to 4 bases and at J to 7 bases, leaving 8 bases not matched to a gene. The CDR3 is made up of 15 amino acids. Germline CDR1 MNHEY, CDR2 SVGEGT. The covered CDR3 bases are TGTGCCAGCAGTTCTTCCGGGACAGGGGGATTTGGC. Amino acid sequence: CASSSSGTGGFG. The complete CDR3 sequence is CASSSSGTGGFGYTF.

Worth noting for this clone: With the read ending 3 residues before the CDR3 end, the germline J gene is used to fill in that end. V usage is TRBV19 and J usage is TRBJ2-1; 8 nucleotides agree with TRBD1. The germline V gene has CDR1 LNHDA and CDR2 SQIVND (reference sequence). J gave up 9 bases and V 5 bases, and 12 bases lay outside the gene matches. CDR3 size: 15 residues. The sequenced CDR3 bases are TGTGCCAGTAGTGCCCGGACAGGGTTGGTAAGTGAG. The encoded protein is CASSARTGLVSE. The full CDR3 sequence reads CASSARTGLVSEQFF.

A note on this clone: The read ends 3 residues early relative to the CDR3; the germline J gene fills the gap. This chain links TRBV29-1 with TRBJ1-4, with 7 bases that match TRBD1. J gave up 6 bases and V 4 bases, and 8 bases lay outside the gene matches. The germline CDR1 and CDR2 sequences are SQVTM and ANQGSEA. The CDR3 loop spans 14 amino acids. The CDR3 sequence: CSVAPQGRDEKLFF. CDR3 DNA, as far as it was read: TGCAGCGTTGCTCCACAGGGGCGAGATGAAAAA.

In the case of this clone: The read halts 3 residues ahead of the CDR3 end, with the missing end drawn from the germline J gene. The chain links TRBV18 to TRBJ1-2, with 12 bases fitting TRBD1. The CDR3 contains 16 residues. The V gene's germline CDR1 is KGHSH and CDR2 LQKENI. This CDR3 is CASSLPGQGASYDYTF. The covered CDR3 bases are TGTGCCAGCTCACTACCGGGACAGGGGGCCTCCTACGAC. Full variable domain (remainder filled in from reference TRBV18 and TRBJ1-2): NAGVMQNPRHLVRRRGQEARLRCSPMKGHSHVYWYRQLPEEGLKFMVYLQKENIIDESGMPKERFSAEFPKEGPSILRIQQVVRGDSAAYFCASSLPGQGASYDYTFGSGTRLTVV.